This T cell receptor (beta chain) stems from a study of T-cell reconstitution after alpha-beta-depleted transplantation in children. Library preparation (for TCRbeta) was performed with unique molecular identifiers. TCRdb processed the PCR reads anew with MiXCR; each CDR3 protein has one entry. In the table there are about 410,000 distinct CDR3 sequences, 20% of which are singletons. Trimming took off 5 bases at V and 2 bases at J, with 16 bases between the two ends. Germline assignment: CDR1 SQVTM and CDR2 ANQGSEA. This CDR3 contains 15 residues. This chain joins TRBV29-1 and TRBJ1-5; D may be TRBD1 (6 bases). Material: PBMCs from the stem cell graft donor, obtained from the stem cell graft. The source is a human donor who donated a stem cell graft to a child with acute myeloid leukemia. DNA for the CDR3: TGCAGCGTTTCGGGGGGGCCTGGGGGCAATCAGCCCCAGCATTTT. Translation gives CSVSGGPGGNQPQHF.